Each of the 17 T cell receptor beta chains below was sequenced from the same sample in a study of blood T cell repertoires in COVID-19. Repertoires were generated with immunoSEQ multiplex PCR, while TCRdb's copy carries only in-frame clones and drops some. The sample records around 24,000 clones, about 82% being singletons. Sample: peripheral blood. The receptors come from a human donor with active COVID-19. The donor label of this sample is uncertain.

V gene TRBV6-6 combines with J gene TRBJ1-1, with 8 bases aligning to TRBD1. The CDR3 length is 15 residues. Germline V gene data show CDR1 as MNHNY and CDR2 as SVGAGI (reference sequence). The ends lost 6 bases at V and 3 bases at J; junction bases unmatched: 9. This CDR3 is CASRPTQGAYTEAFF. Written as DNA, the CDR3 is TGTGCCAGCAGACCGACTCAGGGGGCGTACACTGAAGCTTTCTTT.

The V call is TRBV28, the J call TRBJ2-7, with 8 bases identical to TRBD1. Looked up from germline, CDR1 is MDHEN and CDR2 is SYDVKM. The CDR3 runs to 20 residues. V dropped 1 base and J dropped 0; count of bases not matched to a gene: 17. The CDR3 DNA reads TGTGCCAGCAGTTTATCCCCCGACAGGGGCATGACTGACCGCTCCTACGAGCAGTACTTC. The encoded protein is CASSLSPDRGMTDRSYEQYF.

The J gene is TRBJ2-3, the V gene TRBV7-6; possibly TRBD1 for D (6 bases). The germline CDR1 and CDR2 sequences are SGHVS and FNYEAQ. Deletions cut 5 bases from V and 0 bases from J, with 12 bases between. CDR3 length equals 15 residues. In DNA, the CDR3 is TGTGCCAGCAGCCTCGGGACACCCAGCACAGATACGCAGTATTTT. Translating gives CASSLGTPSTDTQYF.

V is TRBV4-1 and J is TRBJ2-3, with TRBD2 identical over 10 bases. CDR3 size: 19 residues. J was trimmed by 0 bases and V by 3 bases; bases with no gene match: 12. Germline values: CDR1 MGHRA, CDR2 YSYEKL. CDR3 sequence (DNA): TGCGCCAGCAGCCAGAGGGGAACTAGCGGGACCTCTAGCACAGATACGCAGTATTTT. The encoded protein is CASSQRGTSGTSSTDTQYF.

The chain employs TRBV11-3 and TRBJ2-7, with TRBD2 matching over 11 bases. The CDR3 length is 16 residues. The germline gives CDR1 SGHNT, CDR2 YENEEA. With 5 bases clipped from V and 3 bases from J, the junction kept 9 bases outside the gene matches. In DNA, the CDR3 is TGTGCCAGCAGCGCGGGGACTAGCGGCAACTTCTACGAGCAGTACTTC. Its protein is CASSAGTSGNFYEQYF. Using reference TRBV11-3 and TRBJ2-7 for the parts outside the CDR3, the full variable domain is EAGVVQSPRYKIIEKKQPVAFWCNPISGHNTLYWYLQNLGQGPELLIRYENEEAVDDSQLPKDRFSAERLKGVDSTLKIQPAELGDSAVYLCASSAGTSGNFYEQYFGPGTRLTVT.

The chain joins TRBV28 to TRBJ2-7; D might be TRBD1 (5 bases). The CDR3 spans 14 residues. The germline V gene encodes CDR1 MDHEN and CDR2 SYDVKM. Trimming removed 2 bases from V and 2 bases from J, with 10 bases in between. The CDR3 reads CASSLRGRPYEQYF. The CDR3 nucleotides read TGTGCCAGCAGTTTAAGGGGCAGACCCTACGAGCAGTACTTC.

V is TRBV28 and J is TRBJ2-3; D is unresolved. Germline assignment: CDR1 MDHEN and CDR2 SYDVKM. This CDR3 has 12 amino acids. V shed 4 bases and J shed 1 base, with 3 bases lying between them. CDR3 region: CASSSGTDTQYF. The CDR3 DNA reads as TGTGCCAGCAGTTCCGGCACAGATACGCAGTATTTT.

The chain employs TRBV6-6 and TRBJ1-6; possibly TRBD1 for D (6 bases). V dropped 2 bases and J dropped 9 bases, with 14 bases sitting between them. This CDR3 has 15 amino acids. The germline CDR1 and CDR2 sequences are MNHNY and SVGAGI (reference sequence). The CDR3 DNA follows: TGTGCCAGCAGTTACGGCAGGGGAAGGGGTTCACCCCTCCACTTT. Translation gives CASSYGRGRGSPLHF.

V gene TRBV2 combines with J gene TRBJ2-3, with D perhaps matching TRBD2 (6 bases). Germline V gene lookup returns CDR1 SNHLY and CDR2 FYNNEI. This CDR3 spans 15 amino acids. The ends were cut back, 2 bases at V and 5 bases at J, with 14 bases in the middle. This chain's CDR3 is CASSETYGTGDTQYF. CDR3 bases: TGTGCCAGCAGTGAAACCTATGGGACTGGAGATACGCAGTATTTT. Using reference TRBV2 and TRBJ2-3 for the parts outside the CDR3, the full variable domain is EPEVTQTPSHQVTQMGQEVILRCVPISNHLYFYWYRQILGQKVEFLVSFYNNEISEKSEIFDDQFSVERPDGSNFTLKIRSTKLEDSAMYFCASSETYGTGDTQYFGPGTRLTVL.

Here the CDR3 DNA reads TGTGCCAGCAGCTTAGAGAGGGATAATCAGCCCCAGCATTTT. It is translated as CASSLERDNQPQHF. The chain combines TRBV7-2 with TRBJ1-5; D gene unclear. This CDR3 region has 14 residues. V lost 1 base and J lost 4, with 8 bases in between. Per germline, CDR1 SGHTA and CDR2 FQGNSA.

The chain joins TRBV5-6 to TRBJ2-1; D is undetermined. The CDR3 covers 15 residues. Between the trimmed V and J ends, which lost 4 bases and 3 bases, there was a span of 14 bases. The germline V gene encodes CDR1 SGHDT and CDR2 YYEEEE. CDR3 sequence: CASSPSPMIYNEQFF. CDR3 bases: TGTGCCAGCAGCCCTTCCCCTATGATCTACAATGAGCAGTTCTTC.

By sample share, this clone is medium-sized. CDR3 loop: CASKGDRVGDEQFF. CDR3 DNA sequence: TGTGCCAGCAAGGGAGACAGGGTGGGGGATGAGCAGTTCTTC. The chain joins TRBV2 to TRBJ2-1; 7 nucleotides agree with TRBD1. V shed 7 bases, J shed 8 bases, and the junction held 11 bases outside the gene matches. Per germline, CDR1 SNHLY and CDR2 FYNNEI. The CDR3 totals 14 residues.

The gene calls are TRBV5-6 and TRBJ1-2, with D possibly TRBD1 on 6 matching bases. The CDR3 is made up of 14 amino acids. The V end was cut by 2 bases, the J end by 2 bases, with 10 bases between. Germline CDR1 reads SGHDT; CDR2 reads YYEEEE. The CDR3 nucleotides read TGTGCCAGCAGCTTTACAACAGGGAACTATGGCTACACCTTC. Its protein is CASSFTTGNYGYTF.

This clone appeared a single time. The V gene is TRBV7-2, the J gene TRBJ2-3; 9 bases line up with TRBD2. In germline, CDR1 is SGHTA, CDR2 FQGNSA. The trim removed 3 bases at V and 5 bases at J, leaving 6 bases unmatched. The CDR3 has 15 amino acids. In DNA form, the CDR3 reads TGTGCCAGCAGCTTGGGAGCGGGGGGCGGAGATACGCAGTATTTT. It specifies CASSLGAGGGDTQYF.

The genes are TRBV27 and TRBJ1-2; maybe TRBD1 (5 bases). Trimming pared 0 bases from V and 4 bases from J, leaving 6 bases between. Germline V gives CDR1 MNHEY, CDR2 SMNVEV (reference sequence). The CDR3 length is 13 residues. As DNA, the CDR3 is TGTGCCAGCAGTTTATCAGGGGTCTATGGCTACACCTTC. Residues: CASSLSGVYGYTF.

In its sample, this clone was seen a few times. The chain carries TRBV2 and TRBJ1-5; D possibly corresponds to TRBD1 (5 bases). The CDR3 length is 16 residues. Trimming took 4 bases from V and 3 from J, leaving 16 bases between them. Germline lookup yields CDR1 SNHLY and CDR2 FYNNEI. CDR3 sequence reads: CASSVGQGPLNQPQHF. CDR3 coding DNA: TGTGCCAGCAGTGTGGGGCAAGGACCCCTCAATCAGCCCCAGCATTTT.

The genes are TRBV9 and TRBJ2-2, with TRBD2 identical over 8 bases. The trim removed 1 base at V and 4 bases at J, leaving 6 bases unmatched. This CDR3 region has 16 residues. In germline, CDR1 is SGDLS, CDR2 YYNGEE. Here the CDR3 reads CASSVRTSGSTGELFF. The CDR3 bases are TGTGCCAGCAGCGTAAGAACTAGCGGATCCACCGGGGAGCTGTTTTTT.